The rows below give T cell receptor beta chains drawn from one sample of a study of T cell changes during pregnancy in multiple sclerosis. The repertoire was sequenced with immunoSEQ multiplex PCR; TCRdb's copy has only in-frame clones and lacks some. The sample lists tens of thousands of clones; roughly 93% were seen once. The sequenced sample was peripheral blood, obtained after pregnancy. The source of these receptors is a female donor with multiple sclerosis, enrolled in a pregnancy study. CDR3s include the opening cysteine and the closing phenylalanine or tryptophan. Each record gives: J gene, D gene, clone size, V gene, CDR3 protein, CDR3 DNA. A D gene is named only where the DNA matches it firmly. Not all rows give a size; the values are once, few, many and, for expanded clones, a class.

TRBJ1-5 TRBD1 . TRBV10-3 CAISDPTGQGGQPQHF TGTGCCATCAGTGACCCTACGGGACAGGGAGGTCAGCCCCAGCATTTT
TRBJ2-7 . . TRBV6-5 CASRRQFSYEQYF TGTGCCAGCAGGAGACAGTTTTCCTACGAGCAGTACTTC
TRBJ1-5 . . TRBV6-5 CASGRGGDGNQPQHF TGTGCCAGCGGAAGAGGGGGGGATGGCAATCAGCCCCAGCATTTT
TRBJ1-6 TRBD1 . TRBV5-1 CASSLGFGQGNTLHF TGCGCCAGCAGCTTGGGTTTCGGACAGGGTAACACCCTCCACTTT
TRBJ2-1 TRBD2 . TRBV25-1 CASSQQREGLVNEQFF TGTGCCAGCAGTCAACAGCGGGAGGGGTTAGTGAATGAGCAGTTCTTC
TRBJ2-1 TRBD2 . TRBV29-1 CSVDATSSRSHEQFF TGCAGCGTTGACGCGACTAGCAGCAGATCCCATGAGCAGTTCTTC
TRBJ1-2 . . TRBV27 CASSFSSNYGYTF TGTGCCAGCAGTTTTTCTTCTAACTATGGCTACACCTTC
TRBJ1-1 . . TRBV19 CASRDNLGPGNTEAFF TGTGCCAGTAGGGACAATCTTGGGCCAGGAAACACTGAAGCTTTCTTT
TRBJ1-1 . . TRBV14 CASSLRTEF TGTGCCAGCAGCCTACGGACAGAATTT
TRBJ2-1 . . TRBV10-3 CAISESGGGEQFF TGTGCCATCAGTGAGTCGGGGGGTGGTGAGCAGTTCTTC
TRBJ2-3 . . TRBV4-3 CASSQGTGVTDTQYF TGCGCCAGCAGCCAGGGGACTGGGGTCACAGATACGCAGTATTTT
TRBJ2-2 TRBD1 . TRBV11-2 CASSRTGVSLAGELFF TGTGCCAGCAGCCGGACAGGGGTATCTTTGGCCGGGGAGCTGTTTTTT
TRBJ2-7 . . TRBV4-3 CASSPKKGVSYEQYF TGCGCCAGCAGCCCCAAAAAGGGGGTCTCCTACGAGCAGTACTTC
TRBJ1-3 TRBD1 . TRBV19 CASSIVPTGTLSGNTIYF TGTGCCAGTAGTATAGTTCCGACAGGGACCCTCTCTGGAAACACCATATATTTT
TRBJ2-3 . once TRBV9 CASSVGAETDTQYF TGTGCCAGCAGCGTAGGGGCAGAAACAGATACGCAGTATTTT
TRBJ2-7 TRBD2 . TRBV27 CASSLRTSGAYEQYF TGTGCCAGCAGTTTAAGGACTAGCGGGGCCTACGAGCAGTACTTC